This TCR beta chain was profiled in a study of T cells in Graves' hyperthyroidism and ophthalmopathy. About the research overall: Before any treatment, at initial diagnosis, peripheral blood was collected.

This clonotype was seen only a few times. Amplified regions were TCR beta CDR3 sequences from RNA transcripts. An initial round of RT-PCR targeting the TCR CDR3 relied on the HTBI primer set. TCRdb processed the multiplex PCR reads anew with MiXCR; each CDR3 protein has one entry. The sample includes approximately 560,000 distinct CDR3 sequences, about 15% of them seen just once. Material for sequencing was blood. The sequence was collected from a woman aged 25-40 years with Graves' hyperthyroidism.

CDR3: CATTYDRDTEAFF. The CDR3 DNA is TGTGCCACCACCTACGACAGGGACACTGAAGCTTTCTTT. This chain links TRBV10-3 with TRBJ1-1, with 7 bases aligning to TRBD1. The germline V gene encodes CDR1 ENHRY and CDR2 SYGVKD. The CDR3 contains 13 residues. Losses at the gene ends were 10 bases for V and 3 bases for J; bases not matched to a gene: 8.